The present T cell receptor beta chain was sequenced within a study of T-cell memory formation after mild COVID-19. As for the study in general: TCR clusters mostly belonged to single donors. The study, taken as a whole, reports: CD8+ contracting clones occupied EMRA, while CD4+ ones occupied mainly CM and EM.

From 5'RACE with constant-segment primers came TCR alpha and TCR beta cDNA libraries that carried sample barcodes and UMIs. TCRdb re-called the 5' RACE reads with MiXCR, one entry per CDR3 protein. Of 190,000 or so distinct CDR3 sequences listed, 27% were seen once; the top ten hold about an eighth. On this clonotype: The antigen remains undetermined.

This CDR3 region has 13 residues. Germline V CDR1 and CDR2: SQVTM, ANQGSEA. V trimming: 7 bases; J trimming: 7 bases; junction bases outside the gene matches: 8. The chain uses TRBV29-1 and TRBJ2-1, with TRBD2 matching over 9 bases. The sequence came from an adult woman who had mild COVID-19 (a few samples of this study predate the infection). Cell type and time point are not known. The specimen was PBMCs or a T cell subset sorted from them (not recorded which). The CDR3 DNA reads TGCAGCGCCGTAGCGGGAGCGGGGAATGAGCAGTTCTTC. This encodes CSAVAGAGNEQFF.